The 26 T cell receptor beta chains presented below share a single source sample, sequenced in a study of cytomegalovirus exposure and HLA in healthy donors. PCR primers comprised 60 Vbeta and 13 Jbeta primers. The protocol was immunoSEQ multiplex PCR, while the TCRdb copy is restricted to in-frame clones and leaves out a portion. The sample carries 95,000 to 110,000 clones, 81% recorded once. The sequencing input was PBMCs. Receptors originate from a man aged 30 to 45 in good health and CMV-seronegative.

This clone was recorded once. CDR3 sequence (DNA): TGTGCCAGCAGGGCTACTCCGGGCGAGCAGTACTTC. It is translated as CASRATPGEQYF. The chain is built from TRBV13 and TRBJ2-7; the D is unclear. V lost 6 bases to trimming and J lost 6 bases, with 12 bases between them. Germline V gene data show CDR1 as PRHDT and CDR2 as FYEKMQ (reference sequence). The length of the CDR3 is 12 residues.

This chain's CDR3 is CASSFPTGISSYNEQFF. The CDR3 nucleotides are TGTGCCAGCAGTTTCCCGACAGGGATAAGCTCCTACAATGAGCAGTTCTTC. The chain uses TRBV28 and TRBJ2-1; 7 bases align to TRBD1. V lost 3 bases and J lost 0; bases outside the gene matches: 8. The CDR3 covers 17 residues. CDR1 is MDHEN and CDR2 is SYDVKM in the germline V gene.

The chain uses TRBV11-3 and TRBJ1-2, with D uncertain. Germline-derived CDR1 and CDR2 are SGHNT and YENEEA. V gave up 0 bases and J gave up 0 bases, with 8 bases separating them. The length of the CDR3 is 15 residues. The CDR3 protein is CASSLDRRPNYGYTF. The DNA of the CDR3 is TGTGCCAGCAGCTTAGATCGCAGGCCTAACTATGGCTACACCTTC.

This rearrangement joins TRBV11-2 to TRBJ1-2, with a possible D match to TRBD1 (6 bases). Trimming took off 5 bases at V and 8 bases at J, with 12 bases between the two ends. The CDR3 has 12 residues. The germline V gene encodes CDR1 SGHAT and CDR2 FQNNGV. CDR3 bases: TGTGCCAGCAGCGAACAGGGTTGGGGCTACACCTTC. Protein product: CASSEQGWGYTF.

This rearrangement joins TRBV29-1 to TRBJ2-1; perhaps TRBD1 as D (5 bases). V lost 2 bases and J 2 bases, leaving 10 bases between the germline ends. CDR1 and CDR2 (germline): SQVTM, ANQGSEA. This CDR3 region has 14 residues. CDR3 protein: CSVESRVAYNEQFF. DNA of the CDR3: TGCAGCGTTGAAAGCAGGGTCGCCTACAATGAGCAGTTCTTC.

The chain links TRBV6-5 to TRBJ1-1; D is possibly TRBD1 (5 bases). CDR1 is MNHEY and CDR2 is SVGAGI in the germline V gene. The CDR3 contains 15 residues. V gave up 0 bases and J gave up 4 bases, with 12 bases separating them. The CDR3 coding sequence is TGTGCCAGCAGTTACTCGCGGGGAAGGGGCACTGAAGCTTTCTTT. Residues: CASSYSRGRGTEAFF.

The CDR3 reads CASSPDMSTLHF. The DNA of the CDR3 is TGTGCCAGCAGTCCTGACATGTCGACCCTCCACTTT. This sequence joins TRBV2 and TRBJ1-6; D gene uncertain. V was clipped by 5 bases and J by 14 bases, with 13 bases between them. The CDR3 is 12 amino acids. Germline loops: CDR1 SNHLY, CDR2 FYNNEI.

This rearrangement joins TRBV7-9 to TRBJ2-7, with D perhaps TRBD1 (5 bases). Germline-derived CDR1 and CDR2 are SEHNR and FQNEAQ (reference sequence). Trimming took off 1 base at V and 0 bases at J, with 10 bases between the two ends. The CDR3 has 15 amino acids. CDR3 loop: CASSLGQGSSYEQYF. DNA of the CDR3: TGTGCCAGCAGCTTAGGGCAGGGTAGCTCCTACGAGCAGTACTTC.

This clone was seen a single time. CDR3 sequence (DNA): TGTGCCAGCAGTGCCCGAGAAGGGGGCCCCCAAGAGACCCAGTACTTC. This sequence encodes CASSAREGGPQETQYF. The chain is built from TRBV6-1 and TRBJ2-5; 7 nucleotides agree with TRBD1. Trimming removed 4 bases from V and 1 base from J; junction bases left unmatched: 9. The CDR3 spans 16 residues. Germline CDR1 is MNHNS and CDR2 is SASEGT.

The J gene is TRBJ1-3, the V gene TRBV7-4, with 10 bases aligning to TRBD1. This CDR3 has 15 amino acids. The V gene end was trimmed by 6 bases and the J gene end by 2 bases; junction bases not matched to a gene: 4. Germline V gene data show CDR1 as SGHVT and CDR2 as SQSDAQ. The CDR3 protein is CASRTGTGAGNTIYF. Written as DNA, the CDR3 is TGTGCCAGCAGAACCGGGACAGGGGCTGGAAACACCATATATTTT.

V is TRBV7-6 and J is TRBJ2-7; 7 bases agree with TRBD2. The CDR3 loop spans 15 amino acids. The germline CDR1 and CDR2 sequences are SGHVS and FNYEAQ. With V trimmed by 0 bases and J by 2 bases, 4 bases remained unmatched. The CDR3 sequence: CASSLAGGGTYEQYF. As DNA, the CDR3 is TGTGCCAGCAGCTTAGCTGGGGGAGGGACCTACGAGCAGTACTTC.

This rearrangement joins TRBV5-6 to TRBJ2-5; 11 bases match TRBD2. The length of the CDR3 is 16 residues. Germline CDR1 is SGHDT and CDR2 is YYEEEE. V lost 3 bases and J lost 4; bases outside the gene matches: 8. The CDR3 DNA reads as TGTGCCAGCAGCTGGGCGCTAGCGGGGGGCGGAGAGACCCAGTACTTC. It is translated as CASSWALAGGGETQYF.

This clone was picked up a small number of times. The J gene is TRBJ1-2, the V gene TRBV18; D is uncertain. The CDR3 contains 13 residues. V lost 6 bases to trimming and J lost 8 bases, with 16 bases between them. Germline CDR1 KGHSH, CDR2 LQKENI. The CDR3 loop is CASSPVEGGGYTF. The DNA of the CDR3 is TGTGCCAGCTCTCCAGTCGAAGGCGGGGGCTACACCTTC.

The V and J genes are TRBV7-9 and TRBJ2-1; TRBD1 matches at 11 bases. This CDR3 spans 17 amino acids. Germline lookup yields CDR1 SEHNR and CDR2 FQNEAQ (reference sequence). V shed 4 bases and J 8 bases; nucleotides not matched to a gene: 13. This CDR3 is CASSSRGRTGGLDEQFF. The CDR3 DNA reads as TGTGCCAGCAGCTCCAGGGGGAGGACAGGGGGCCTCGATGAGCAGTTCTTC.

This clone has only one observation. Here the CDR3 DNA reads TGTGCCAGCAGCCTGGGGCGTCCCCCCTACGAGCAGTACTTC. Protein sequence: CASSLGRPPYEQYF. The chain couples TRBV27 to TRBJ2-7; D may be TRBD1 (5 bases). V lost 6 bases and J 2 bases, leaving 14 bases between the germline ends. This CDR3 spans 14 amino acids. The germline V gene has CDR1 MNHEY and CDR2 SMNVEV (reference sequence).

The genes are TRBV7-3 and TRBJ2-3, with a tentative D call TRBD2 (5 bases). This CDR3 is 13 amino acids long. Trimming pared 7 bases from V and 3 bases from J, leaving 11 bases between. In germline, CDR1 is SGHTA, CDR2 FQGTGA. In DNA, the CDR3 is TGTGCCAGCATGGGAGATGGGACAGATACGCAGTATTTT. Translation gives CASMGDGTDTQYF.

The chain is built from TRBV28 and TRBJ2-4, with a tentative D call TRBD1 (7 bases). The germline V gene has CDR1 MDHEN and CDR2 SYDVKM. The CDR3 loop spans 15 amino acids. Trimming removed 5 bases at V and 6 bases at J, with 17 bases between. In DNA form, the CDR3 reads TGTGCCAGCAGTGGCGGGACAGACAGGAGAAACATTCAGTACTTC. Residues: CASSGGTDRRNIQYF. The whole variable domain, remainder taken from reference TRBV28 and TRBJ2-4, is DVKVTQSSRYLVKRTGEKVFLECVQDMDHENMFWYRQDPGLGLRLIYFSYDVKMKEKGDIPEGYSVSREKKERFSLILESASTNQTSMYLCASSGGTDRRNIQYFGAGTRLSVL.

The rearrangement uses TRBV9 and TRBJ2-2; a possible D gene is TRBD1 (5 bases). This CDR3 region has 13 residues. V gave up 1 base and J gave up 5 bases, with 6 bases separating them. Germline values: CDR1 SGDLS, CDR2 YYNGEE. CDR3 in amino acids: CASSVRGTGELFF. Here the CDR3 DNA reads TGTGCCAGCAGCGTAAGGGGAACCGGGGAGCTGTTTTTT.

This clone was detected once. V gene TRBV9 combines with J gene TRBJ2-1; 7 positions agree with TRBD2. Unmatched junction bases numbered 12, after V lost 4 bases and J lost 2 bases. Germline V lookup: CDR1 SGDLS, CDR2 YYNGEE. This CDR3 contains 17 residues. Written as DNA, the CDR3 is TGTGCCAGCAGCCCATTATACGGCGGGGGAACCTACAATGAGCAGTTCTTC. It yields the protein CASSPLYGGGTYNEQFF.

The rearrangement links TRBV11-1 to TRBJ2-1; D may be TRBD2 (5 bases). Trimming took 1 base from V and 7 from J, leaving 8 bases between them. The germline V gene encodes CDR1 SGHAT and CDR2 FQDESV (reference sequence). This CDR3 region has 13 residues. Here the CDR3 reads CASSLEIANEQFF. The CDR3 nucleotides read TGTGCCAGCAGCTTAGAGATAGCGAATGAGCAGTTCTTC.

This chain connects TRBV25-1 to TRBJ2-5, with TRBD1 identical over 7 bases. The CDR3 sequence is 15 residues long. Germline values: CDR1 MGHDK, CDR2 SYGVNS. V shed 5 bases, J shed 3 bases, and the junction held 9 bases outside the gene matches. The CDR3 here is CASSLPRQGKETQYF. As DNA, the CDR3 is TGTGCCAGCAGTCTCCCCCGACAGGGCAAAGAGACCCAGTACTTC.

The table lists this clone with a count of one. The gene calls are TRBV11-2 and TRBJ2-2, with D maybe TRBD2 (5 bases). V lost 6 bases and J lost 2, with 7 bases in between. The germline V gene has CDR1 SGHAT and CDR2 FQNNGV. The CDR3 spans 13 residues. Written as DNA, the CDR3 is TGTGCCAGCAGTCGGACTAACACCGGGGAGCTGTTTTTT. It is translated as CASSRTNTGELFF. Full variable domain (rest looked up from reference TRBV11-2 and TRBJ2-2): EAGVAQSPRYKIIEKRQSVAFWCNPISGHATLYWYQQILGQGPKLLIQFQNNGVVDDSQLPKDRFSAERLKGVDSTLKIQPAKLEDSAVYLCASSRTNTGELFFGEGSRLTVL.

Here the CDR3 DNA reads TGCGCCAGCAGAAACATTTACAAGACAGGGACCTCGTGGGATTCACCCCTCCACTTT. As protein: CASRNIYKTGTSWDSPLHF. The chain combines TRBV4-1 with TRBJ1-6; 7 positions agree with TRBD1. Germline assignment: CDR1 MGHRA and CDR2 YSYEKL. CDR3 length: 19 amino acids. With V trimmed by 6 bases and J by 8 bases, 22 bases remained unmatched.

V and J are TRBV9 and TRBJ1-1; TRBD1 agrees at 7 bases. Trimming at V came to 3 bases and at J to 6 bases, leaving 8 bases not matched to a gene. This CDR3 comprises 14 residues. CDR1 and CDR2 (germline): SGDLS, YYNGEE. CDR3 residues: CASSAYRGPAEAFF. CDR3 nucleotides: TGTGCCAGCAGCGCGTACAGGGGCCCGGCTGAAGCTTTCTTT.

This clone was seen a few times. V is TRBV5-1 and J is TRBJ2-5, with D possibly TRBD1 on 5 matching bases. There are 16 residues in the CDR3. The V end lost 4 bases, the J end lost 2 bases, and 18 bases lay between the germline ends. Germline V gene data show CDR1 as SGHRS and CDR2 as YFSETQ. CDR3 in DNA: TGCGCCAGCAGCCCCGTTGTTGTGGCAGGGCAAGAGACCCAGTACTTC. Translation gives CASSPVVVAGQETQYF.

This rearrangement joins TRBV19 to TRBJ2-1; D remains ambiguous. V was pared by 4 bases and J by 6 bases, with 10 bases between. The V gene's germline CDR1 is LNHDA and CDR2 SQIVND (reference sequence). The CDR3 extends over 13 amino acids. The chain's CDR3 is CASSTSGSNEQFF. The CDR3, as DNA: TGTGCCAGTAGTACCTCCGGGTCCAATGAGCAGTTCTTC.